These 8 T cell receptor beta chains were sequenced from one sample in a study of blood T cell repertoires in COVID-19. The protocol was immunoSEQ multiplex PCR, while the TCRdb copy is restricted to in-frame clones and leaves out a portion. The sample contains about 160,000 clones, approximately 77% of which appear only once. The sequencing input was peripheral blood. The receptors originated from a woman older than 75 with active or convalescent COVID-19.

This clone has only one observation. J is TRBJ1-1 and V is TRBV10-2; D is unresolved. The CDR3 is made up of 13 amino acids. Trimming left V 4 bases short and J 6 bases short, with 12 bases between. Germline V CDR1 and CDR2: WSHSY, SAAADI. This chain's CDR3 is CASSVRELSEAFF. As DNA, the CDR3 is TGCGCCAGCAGTGTACGCGAGTTATCTGAAGCTTTCTTT.

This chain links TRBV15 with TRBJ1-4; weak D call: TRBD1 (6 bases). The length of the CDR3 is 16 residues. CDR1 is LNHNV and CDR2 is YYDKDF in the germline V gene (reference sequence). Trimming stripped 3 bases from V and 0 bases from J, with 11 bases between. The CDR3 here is CATSSSQGATNEKLFF. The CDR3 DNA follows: TGTGCCACCAGCAGTTCACAGGGAGCAACTAATGAAAAACTGTTTTTT.

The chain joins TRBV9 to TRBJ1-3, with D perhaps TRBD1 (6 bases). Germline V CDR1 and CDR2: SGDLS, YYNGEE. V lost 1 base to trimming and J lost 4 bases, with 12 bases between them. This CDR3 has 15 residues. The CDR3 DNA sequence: TGTGCCAGCAGCGTACCAGGGGCGTCGGGAAACACCATATATTTT. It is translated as CASSVPGASGNTIYF.

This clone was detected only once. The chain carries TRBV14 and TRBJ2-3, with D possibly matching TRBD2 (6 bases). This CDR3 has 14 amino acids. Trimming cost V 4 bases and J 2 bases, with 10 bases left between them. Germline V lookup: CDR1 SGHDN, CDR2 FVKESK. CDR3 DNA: TGTGCCAGCAGCCGGGCGGGATACACAGATACGCAGTATTTT. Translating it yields CASSRAGYTDTQYF.

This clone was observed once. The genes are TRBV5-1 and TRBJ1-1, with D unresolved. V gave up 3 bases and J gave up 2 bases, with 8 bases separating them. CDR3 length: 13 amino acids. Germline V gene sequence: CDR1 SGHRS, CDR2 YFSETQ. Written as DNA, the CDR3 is TGCGCCAGCAGCTACGAGGGAAACACTGAAGCTTTCTTT. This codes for CASSYEGNTEAFF.

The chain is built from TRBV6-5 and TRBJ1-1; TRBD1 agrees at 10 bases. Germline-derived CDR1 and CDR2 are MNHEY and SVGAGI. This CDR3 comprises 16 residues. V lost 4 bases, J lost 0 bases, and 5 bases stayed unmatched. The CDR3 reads CASSSTGGGMNTEAFF. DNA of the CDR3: TGTGCCAGCAGTTCGACAGGGGGCGGCATGAACACTGAAGCTTTCTTT.

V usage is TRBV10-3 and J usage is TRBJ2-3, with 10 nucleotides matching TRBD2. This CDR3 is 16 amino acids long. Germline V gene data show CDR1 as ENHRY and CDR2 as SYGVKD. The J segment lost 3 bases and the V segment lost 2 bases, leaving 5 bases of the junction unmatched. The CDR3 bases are TGTGCCATCAGTGAGGCCCTAGCGGGGGCAACAGATACGCAGTATTTT. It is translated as CAISEALAGATDTQYF.

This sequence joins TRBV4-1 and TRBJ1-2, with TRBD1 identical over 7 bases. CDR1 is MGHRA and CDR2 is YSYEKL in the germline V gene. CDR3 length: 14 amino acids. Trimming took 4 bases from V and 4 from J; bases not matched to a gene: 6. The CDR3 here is CASSRPGQPYGYTF. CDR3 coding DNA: TGCGCCAGCAGCCGCCCGGGACAGCCCTATGGCTACACCTTC.